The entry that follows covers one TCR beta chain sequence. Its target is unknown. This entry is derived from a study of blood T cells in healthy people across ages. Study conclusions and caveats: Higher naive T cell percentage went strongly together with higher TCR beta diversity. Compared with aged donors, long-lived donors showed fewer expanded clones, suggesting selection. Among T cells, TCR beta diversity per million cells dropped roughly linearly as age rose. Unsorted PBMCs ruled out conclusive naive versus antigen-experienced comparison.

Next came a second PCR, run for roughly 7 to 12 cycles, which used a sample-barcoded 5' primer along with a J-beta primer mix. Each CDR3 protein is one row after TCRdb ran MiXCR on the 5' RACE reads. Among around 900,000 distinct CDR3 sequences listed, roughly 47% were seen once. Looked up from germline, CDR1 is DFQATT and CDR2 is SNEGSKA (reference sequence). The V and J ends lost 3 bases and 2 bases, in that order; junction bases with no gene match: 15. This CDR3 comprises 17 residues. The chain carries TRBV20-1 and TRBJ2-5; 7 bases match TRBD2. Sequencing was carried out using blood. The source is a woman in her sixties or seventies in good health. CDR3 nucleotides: TGCAGTGCTAGCGACTTTATGGGCGGGAGCCTACAAGAGACCCAGTACTTC. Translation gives CSASDFMGGSLQETQYF.